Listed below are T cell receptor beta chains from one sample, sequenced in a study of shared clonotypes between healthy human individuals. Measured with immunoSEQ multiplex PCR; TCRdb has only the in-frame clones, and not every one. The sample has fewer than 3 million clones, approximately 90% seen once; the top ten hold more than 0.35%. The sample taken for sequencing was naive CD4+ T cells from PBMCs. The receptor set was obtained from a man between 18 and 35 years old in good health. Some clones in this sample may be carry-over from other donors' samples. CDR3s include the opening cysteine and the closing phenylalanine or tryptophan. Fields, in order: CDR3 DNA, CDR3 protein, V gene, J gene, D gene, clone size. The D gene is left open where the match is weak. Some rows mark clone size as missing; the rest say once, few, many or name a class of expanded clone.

CDR3 DNA: TGTGCCAGCAGCTCCGGGACAGGGGCCAAGAACACCATATATTTT; CDR3 protein: CASSSGTGAKNTIYF; V gene: TRBV7-2; J gene: TRBJ1-3; D gene: TRBD1; clone size: NA
CDR3 DNA: TGTGCCTGGAGTGGGGGCCTCTCAGAGACCCAGTACTTC; CDR3 protein: CAWSGGLSETQYF; V gene: TRBV30; J gene: TRBJ2-5; D gene: NA; clone size: NA
CDR3 DNA: TGCGCCAGCAGCCAAGATCGACAATACAATGAGCAGTTCTTC; CDR3 protein: CASSQDRQYNEQFF; V gene: TRBV4-3; J gene: TRBJ2-1; D gene: NA; clone size: NA
CDR3 DNA: TGTGCCAGCAGTTTCTCCCGGGGGACCTACGAGCAGTACTTC; CDR3 protein: CASSFSRGTYEQYF; V gene: TRBV6-5; J gene: TRBJ2-7; D gene: NA; clone size: NA
CDR3 DNA: TGCAGCGTTCAAGAGCCCAACACTGAAGCTTTCTTT; CDR3 protein: CSVQEPNTEAFF; V gene: TRBV29-1; J gene: TRBJ1-1; D gene: NA; clone size: few
CDR3 DNA: TGTGCCAGCAGTATACGACTAGCGGGAGACCTACCCTACGAGCAGTACTTC; CDR3 protein: CASSIRLAGDLPYEQYF; V gene: TRBV2; J gene: TRBJ2-7; D gene: TRBD2; clone size: NA
CDR3 DNA: TGTGCCAGCAGCACAACGCAGAGGGGGGGTGGGAGAGCTGAAGCTTTCTTT; CDR3 protein: CASSTTQRGGGRAEAFF; V gene: TRBV7-8; J gene: TRBJ1-1; D gene: NA; clone size: NA
CDR3 DNA: TGCGCCAGCAGCCAACGAGCCAAAAATTGGGAAGCTTTCTTT; CDR3 protein: CASSQRAKNWEAFF; V gene: TRBV4-1; J gene: TRBJ1-1; D gene: NA; clone size: NA
CDR3 DNA: TGTGCCTGGAGTGCCCTCTTTGAGGGGGGGAGAGTCAATGAGCAGTTCTTC; CDR3 protein: CAWSALFEGGRVNEQFF; V gene: TRBV30; J gene: TRBJ2-1; D gene: NA; clone size: NA
CDR3 DNA: TGTGCCAGCAGCTTAGATCAAAGGGCCCATTCCCCCGAGCAGTACTTC; CDR3 protein: CASSLDQRAHSPEQYF; V gene: TRBV11-2; J gene: TRBJ2-7; D gene: NA; clone size: NA
CDR3 DNA: TGTGCCAGCAGCTTAAACAGGGGGCCGTATGGCTACACCTTC; CDR3 protein: CASSLNRGPYGYTF; V gene: TRBV7-2; J gene: TRBJ1-2; D gene: TRBD1; clone size: NA
CDR3 DNA: TGTGCCAGCAGTTCCCCCGTGGGGACTGAAGCTTTCTTT; CDR3 protein: CASSSPVGTEAFF; V gene: TRBV28; J gene: TRBJ1-1; D gene: NA; clone size: NA
CDR3 DNA: TGTGCCAGAACCCCCTGCAGCGGGGACATTCAGTACTTC; CDR3 protein: CARTPCSGDIQYF; V gene: TRBV5-3; J gene: TRBJ2-4; D gene: TRBD2; clone size: NA
CDR3 DNA: TGCGCCAGCGCCACCACACCTCTAGCGTACAATGAGCAGTTCTTC; CDR3 protein: CASATTPLAYNEQFF; V gene: TRBV4-1; J gene: TRBJ2-1; D gene: NA; clone size: NA
CDR3 DNA: TGTGCCAGCAGCTTAAGTCGCAACAATGAGCAGTTCTTC; CDR3 protein: CASSLSRNNEQFF; V gene: TRBV11-2; J gene: TRBJ2-1; D gene: NA; clone size: NA
CDR3 DNA: TGTGCCTGGAGTGACAAGGAGGCAGGGGCTCAGCCCCAGCATTTT; CDR3 protein: CAWSDKEAGAQPQHF; V gene: TRBV30; J gene: TRBJ1-5; D gene: NA; clone size: NA
CDR3 DNA: TGTGCCAGCCCTTCGGGACAGGGGAATTCACCCCTCCACTTT; CDR3 protein: CASPSGQGNSPLHF; V gene: TRBV2; J gene: TRBJ1-6; D gene: TRBD1; clone size: NA
CDR3 DNA: TGTGCCAGCAGTGAGACTAGAGCGAACACCGGGGAGCTGTTTTTT; CDR3 protein: CASSETRANTGELFF; V gene: TRBV25-1; J gene: TRBJ2-2; D gene: NA; clone size: NA
CDR3 DNA: TGTGCCGGACAGACGGGACCCATTCTTAATTCGAGAACCTTC; CDR3 protein: CAGQTGPILNSRTF; V gene: TRBV30; J gene: TRBJ1-2; D gene: NA; clone size: NA
CDR3 DNA: TGTGCCAGCAGTTTATCACAGGGGGGAGAGACCCAGTACTTC; CDR3 protein: CASSLSQGGETQYF; V gene: TRBV28; J gene: TRBJ2-5; D gene: TRBD1; clone size: NA
CDR3 DNA: TGTGCCAGTAGTATCAGGGGTGACTATCGAGCTTTCTTT; CDR3 protein: CASSIRGDYRAFF; V gene: TRBV19; J gene: TRBJ1-1; D gene: NA; clone size: NA
CDR3 DNA: TGTGCCAGCAGCTTAGTTGCGGGTCATGGCTACACCTTC; CDR3 protein: CASSLVAGHGYTF; V gene: TRBV11-2; J gene: TRBJ1-2; D gene: NA; clone size: once
CDR3 DNA: TGTGCCAGCAGCCCCCGGGGCGGGTTGGGAAATGAGCAGTTCTTC; CDR3 protein: CASSPRGGLGNEQFF; V gene: TRBV7-2; J gene: TRBJ2-1; D gene: NA; clone size: NA
CDR3 DNA: TGTGCCAGCAGCCCGGACAGGGGCTATGGCTACACCTTC; CDR3 protein: CASSPDRGYGYTF; V gene: TRBV7-3; J gene: TRBJ1-2; D gene: TRBD1; clone size: few
CDR3 DNA: TGCGCCAGCAGCCCCCGGCCTTCAAAAGATCGGAATGAGCAGTTCTTC; CDR3 protein: CASSPRPSKDRNEQFF; V gene: TRBV5-1; J gene: TRBJ2-1; D gene: NA; clone size: NA
CDR3 DNA: TGTGCCAGCAGTTGGGACAGGGACTATGGCTACACCTTC; CDR3 protein: CASSWDRDYGYTF; V gene: TRBV28; J gene: TRBJ1-2; D gene: TRBD1; clone size: NA
CDR3 DNA: TGTGCCAGCAGCTTTAGCGGAACCATCTACGAGCAGTACTTC; CDR3 protein: CASSFSGTIYEQYF; V gene: TRBV7-9; J gene: TRBJ2-7; D gene: NA; clone size: once
CDR3 DNA: TGTGCCAGCAGCCCCACCCGCGGTTTCCGCAAGACCCAGTACTTC; CDR3 protein: CASSPTRGFRKTQYF; V gene: TRBV6-5; J gene: TRBJ2-5; D gene: NA; clone size: NA
CDR3 DNA: TGTGCCAGCAGGGCGACAGTAACATATGGCTACACCTTC; CDR3 protein: CASRATVTYGYTF; V gene: TRBV6-1; J gene: TRBJ1-2; D gene: NA; clone size: NA
CDR3 DNA: TGTGCCAGTAGCCCCGCTGCCGAAAAACTGTTTTTT; CDR3 protein: CASSPAAEKLFF; V gene: TRBV19; J gene: TRBJ1-4; D gene: NA; clone size: NA
CDR3 DNA: TGTGCCAGCAGTTTCGCAAGCGGCGAGCAGTACTTC; CDR3 protein: CASSFASGEQYF; V gene: TRBV28; J gene: TRBJ2-7; D gene: NA; clone size: NA
CDR3 DNA: TGTGCCAGCAGTTACCCCGAACGGTACGAGCAGTACTTC; CDR3 protein: CASSYPERYEQYF; V gene: TRBV6-6; J gene: TRBJ2-7; D gene: NA; clone size: once
CDR3 DNA: TGTGCCAGCTCACCACCGAGTGTACGTCCTCGAGAAAAACTGTTTTTT; CDR3 protein: CASSPPSVRPREKLFF; V gene: TRBV18; J gene: TRBJ1-4; D gene: NA; clone size: NA
CDR3 DNA: TGCGCCAGCAGCCAAGAGGAGGGCGGAAAACTGTTTTTT; CDR3 protein: CASSQEEGGKLFF; V gene: TRBV4-1; J gene: TRBJ1-4; D gene: NA; clone size: NA
CDR3 DNA: TGCGCCAGCAGCCCAGGAGCAGGGGTTGGTGGAGAAGAGACCCAGTACTTC; CDR3 protein: CASSPGAGVGGEETQYF; V gene: TRBV4-1; J gene: TRBJ2-5; D gene: NA; clone size: once
CDR3 DNA: TGTGCCAGCAGCTTGGCAGGGGGACTAGTCAGACTCGATCAAGAGACCCAGTACTTC; CDR3 protein: CASSLAGGLVRLDQETQYF; V gene: TRBV5-5; J gene: TRBJ2-5; D gene: NA; clone size: NA
CDR3 DNA: TGTGCCAGCAGCGTAGACGGGGGCGATGAGCAGTTCTTC; CDR3 protein: CASSVDGGDEQFF; V gene: TRBV9; J gene: TRBJ2-1; D gene: NA; clone size: NA
CDR3 DNA: TGTGCCAGCAGCCCGCGGACTAGCGGGATATGGAATGAGCAGTTCTTC; CDR3 protein: CASSPRTSGIWNEQFF; V gene: TRBV7-9; J gene: TRBJ2-1; D gene: TRBD2; clone size: NA
CDR3 DNA: TGCGCCAGCAGCCAGCCGGGACAGAGGAACACTGAAGCTTTCTTT; CDR3 protein: CASSQPGQRNTEAFF; V gene: TRBV4-1; J gene: TRBJ1-1; D gene: TRBD1; clone size: few
CDR3 DNA: TGTGCCAGCAGCTTCGACAGGGTGTACGGAAACACCATATATTTT; CDR3 protein: CASSFDRVYGNTIYF; V gene: TRBV7-9; J gene: TRBJ1-3; D gene: TRBD1; clone size: NA